A selection of T cell receptor beta chains follows, all from one sample in a study of cytomegalovirus exposure and HLA in healthy donors. The table came from immunoSEQ multiplex PCR; TCRdb's copy has only in-frame clones and leaves some out. The table has 95,000 to 150,000 clones, roughly 76% seen once. Sequencing input: PBMCs. All receptors come from a man aged 25 to 45 in good health and CMV-seronegative. Both conserved end residues are part of each CDR3. The D gene is left open where the match is weak. Size is omitted from some rows. Given values are once, few, many or a class for expanded clones.

>TRBV28|few|NA|TRBJ2-1
TGTGCCAGCAGTTTAAGTACCCCAGAGACTTACAATGAGCAGTTCTTC
CASSLSTPETYNEQFF
>TRBV6-1|once|NA|TRBJ1-1
TGTGCCAGCAGTGACAGGGGCGGAGAAACTGAAGCTTTCTTT
CASSDRGGETEAFF
>TRBV6-6|NA|NA|TRBJ1-1
TGTGCCAGCAGACTCGGACAGCTTGAAGCTTTCTTT
CASRLGQLEAFF
>TRBV2|NA|TRBD1|TRBJ1-2
TGTGCCAGCAGTGAAGTACAGGGGAACTATGGCTACACCTTC
CASSEVQGNYGYTF
>TRBV11-2|NA|NA|TRBJ2-5
TGTGCCAGCAGCTTAGTTCGGGGAAAAGAGACCCAGTACTTC
CASSLVRGKETQYF
>TRBV28|NA|NA|TRBJ1-2
TGTGCCAGCAGTTTGAGAATTTATGGCTACACCTTC
CASSLRIYGYTF
>TRBV6-5|NA|TRBD1|TRBJ1-2
TGTGCCAGCATACTGAGACAGGGGATGTGGGGCTACACCTTC
CASILRQGMWGYTF
>TRBV6-6|NA|NA|TRBJ2-1
TGTGCCAGCAGTTATCGCTCGGGGACTCACTACAATGAGCAGTTCTTC
CASSYRSGTHYNEQFF
>TRBV9|NA|TRBD1|TRBJ2-3
TGTGCCAGCAGCGCTCAGGGGGGACAGGGTGGAGATACGCAGTATTTT
CASSAQGGQGGDTQYF
>TRBV11-2|once|NA|TRBJ2-7
TGTGCCAGCAGCTTAGAAGGGGCACCCCTCGAGCAGTACTTC
CASSLEGAPLEQYF
>TRBV9|NA|TRBD1|TRBJ2-7
TGTGCCAGCAGCGGGGGGCCAGGGGGCCCCTACGAGCAGTACTTC
CASSGGPGGPYEQYF
>TRBV4-3|NA|NA|TRBJ2-2
TGCGCCAGCAGCCGAGGGGGGGTCGGGGCCGGGGAGCTGTTTTTT
CASSRGGVGAGELFF
>TRBV5-1|NA|TRBD1|TRBJ1-6
TGCGCCAGCAGCCCAGGACAGGGGAAGGCTTCACCCCTCCACTTT
CASSPGQGKASPLHF
>TRBV28|NA|NA|TRBJ1-4
TGTGCCAGCTCCGGGGGGTTTAATGAAAAACTGTTTTTT
CASSGGFNEKLFF
>TRBV15|NA|TRBD1|TRBJ1-4
TGTGCCACCAGCAGGACAGGGGGCGGGGGTGAAAAACTGTTTTTT
CATSRTGGGGEKLFF
>TRBV2|NA|TRBD1|TRBJ1-1
TGTGCCAGCAGTCCCACAGGGGGCGGAGGGGGTGAAGCTTTCTTT
CASSPTGGGGGEAFF
>TRBV6-6|few|NA|TRBJ1-1
TGTGCCAGCAGTTACGGAGGAGAAGCTTTCTTT
CASSYGGEAFF
>TRBV2|NA|NA|TRBJ2-7
TGTGCCAGCAGTGACAGGGGGGTTGAAAGGTACTTC
CASSDRGVERYF
>TRBV2|NA|NA|TRBJ1-1
TGTGCCAGCAGGGTAGGGGGGGACACTGAAGCTTTCTTT
CASRVGGDTEAFF
>TRBV11-2|NA|NA|TRBJ2-7
TGTGCCAGCAGCCCACTGCGTACGTACGAGCAGTACTTC
CASSPLRTYEQYF
>TRBV28|NA|NA|TRBJ1-1
TGTGCCAGCAGTACCCCGGAGGGATCGAACACTGAAGCTTTCTTT
CASSTPEGSNTEAFF
>TRBV7-2|NA|NA|TRBJ1-3
TGTGCCAGCAGCCCCTTAGCGAGCTCTGGAAACACCATATATTTT
CASSPLASSGNTIYF
>TRBV2|once|NA|TRBJ2-7
TGTGCCAGCAGTGGGGACTCACCGAACTACGAGCAGTACTTC
CASSGDSPNYEQYF
>TRBV28|NA|NA|TRBJ1-2
TGTGCCAGCAGTGGGCCGACACTCGATATAAACTATGGCTACACCTTC
CASSGPTLDINYGYTF
>TRBV18|NA|TRBD2|TRBJ2-3
TGTGCCAGCTCACCAGGGGGGGGCACAGATACGCAGTATTTT
CASSPGGGTDTQYF
>TRBV9|NA|NA|TRBJ2-3
TGTGCCAGCAGCGCAGATTATCATAGCACAGATACGCAGTATTTT
CASSADYHSTDTQYF
>TRBV7-2|NA|NA|TRBJ1-2
TGTGCCAGCACCTTTAGTACCCCGGGCTATGGCTACACCTTC
CASTFSTPGYGYTF
>TRBV11-2|NA|TRBD1|TRBJ2-3
TGTGCCAGCAGCTACCTACCGGGACAGGGAAGCACAGATACGCAGTATTTT
CASSYLPGQGSTDTQYF
>TRBV20-1|NA|NA|TRBJ1-3
TGCAGTGCCTTATCTGGAAACACCATATATTTT
CSALSGNTIYF
>TRBV30|few|TRBD2|TRBJ2-3
TGTGCCTGGTCAATATTGGCGGGGGGGACAGATACGCAGTATTTT
CAWSILAGGTDTQYF
>TRBV9|NA|TRBD2|TRBJ2-5
TGTGCCAGCAGCGTAGAGGCTAGCGGGGCAGAGACCCAGTACTTC
CASSVEASGAETQYF
>TRBV28|NA|TRBD2|TRBJ2-3
TGTGCCAGCAGCCTGTTTCTAGCGGTTAGCACAGATACGCAGTATTTT
CASSLFLAVSTDTQYF
>TRBV7-6|NA|NA|TRBJ1-3
TGTGCCAGCAGCTTAGGGGCCTCAGTAGGAGGAAACACCATATATTTT
CASSLGASVGGNTIYF
>TRBV6-7|NA|NA|TRBJ1-2
TGTGCCAGCAGTTACTCGAACAGGACCGGTGGCTACACCTTC
CASSYSNRTGGYTF
>TRBV28|NA|NA|TRBJ2-7
TGTGCCAGCAGTCTAGAGATTGACCCCTACGAGCAGTACTTC
CASSLEIDPYEQYF
>TRBV6-4|NA|TRBD2|TRBJ2-3
TGTGCCAGCAGTTCTACTAGCGGGGGTACAGATACGCAGTATTTT
CASSSTSGGTDTQYF
>TRBV28|NA|NA|TRBJ2-1
TGTGCCAGCAGTTTGGCGGAGAATGAGCAGTTCTTC
CASSLAENEQFF
>TRBV14|NA|TRBD1|TRBJ1-2
TGTGCCAGCAGCCAAGAAGGCGGGACAGCCGTCGGTGGCTACACCTTC
CASSQEGGTAVGGYTF
>TRBV7-2|NA|TRBD1|TRBJ1-5
TGTGCCAGCAGCTCGGGACAGGCGAGGGGTCAGCCCCAGCATTTT
CASSSGQARGQPQHF
>TRBV5-1|NA|TRBD1|TRBJ1-1
TGCGCCAGCAGCGGGGGACAGCCAGGGGACACTGAAGCTTTCTTT
CASSGGQPGDTEAFF
>TRBV5-1|NA|NA|TRBJ2-6
TGCGCCAGCAGCTCCCCGGGTGTTGGGGCCAACGGCCTGACTTTC
CASSSPGVGANGLTF
>TRBV6-6|NA|NA|TRBJ1-5
TGTGCCAGCAGTCTACTCGACAATCAGCCCCAGCATTTT
CASSLLDNQPQHF